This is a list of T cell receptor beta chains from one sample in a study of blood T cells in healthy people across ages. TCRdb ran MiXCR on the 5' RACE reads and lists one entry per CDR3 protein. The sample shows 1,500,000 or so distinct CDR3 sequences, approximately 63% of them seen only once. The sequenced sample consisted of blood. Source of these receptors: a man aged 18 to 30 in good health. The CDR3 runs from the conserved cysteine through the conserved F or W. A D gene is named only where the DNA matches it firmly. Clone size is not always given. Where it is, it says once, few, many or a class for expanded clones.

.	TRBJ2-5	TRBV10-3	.	CAISVRLQETQYF	TGTGCCATCAGTGTAAGACTTCAAGAGACCCAGTACTTC
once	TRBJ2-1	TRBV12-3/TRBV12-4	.	CASSFFRVHEQFF	TGTGCCAGCAGTTTTTTTCGCGTGCATGAGCAGTTCTTC
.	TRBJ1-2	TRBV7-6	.	CASSSYPANYGYTF	TGTGCCAGCAGTTCCTACCCGGCCAACTATGGCTACACCTTC
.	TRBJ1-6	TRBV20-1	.	CSASLGRSDSPLHF	TGCAGTGCTAGCCTCGGCAGGTCAGATTCACCCCTCCACTTT
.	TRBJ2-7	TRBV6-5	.	CASTVDGSYEQYF	TGTGCCAGCACGGTAGACGGCTCCTACGAGCAGTACTTC
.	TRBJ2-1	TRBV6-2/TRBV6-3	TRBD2	CASRPRTSGRPNEQFF	TGTGCCAGCAGGCCTCGGACTAGCGGGAGGCCAAATGAGCAGTTCTTC
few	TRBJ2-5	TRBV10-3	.	CAISGPIQETQYF	TGTGCCATCAGTGGGCCTATTCAAGAGACCCAGTACTTC
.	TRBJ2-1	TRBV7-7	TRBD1	CASSLGQGFPNNEQFF	TGTGCCAGCAGCTTAGGACAGGGTTTTCCCAACAATGAGCAGTTCTTC
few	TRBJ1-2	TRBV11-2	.	CASSLGQQIYGYTF	TGTGCCAGCAGCTTAGGACAGCAAATATATGGCTACACCTTC
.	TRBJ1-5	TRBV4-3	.	CASSQGAGYQPQHF	TGCGCCAGCAGCCAGGGGGCCGGGTATCAGCCCCAGCATTTT
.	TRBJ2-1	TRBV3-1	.	CASSQGSYYNEQFF	TGTGCCAGCAGCCAAGGGTCCTATTACAATGAGCAGTTCTTC
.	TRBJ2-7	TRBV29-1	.	CSAGQSLTYEQYF	TGCAGCGCCGGACAGTCCCTCACCTACGAGCAGTACTTC
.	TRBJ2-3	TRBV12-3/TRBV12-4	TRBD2	CASSLNSGGPSSSTDTQYF	TGTGCCAGCAGTTTAAATAGCGGGGGGCCATCATCTAGCACAGATACGCAGTATTTT
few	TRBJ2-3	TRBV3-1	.	CASSLGPLGDTQYF	TGTGCCAGCAGCTTAGGACCCCTAGGTGATACGCAGTATTTT
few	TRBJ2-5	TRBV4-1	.	CASSQEGYQETQYF	TGCGCCAGCAGCCAAGAGGGCTACCAAGAGACCCAGTACTTC
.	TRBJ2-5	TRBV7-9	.	CASSLTVKETQYF	TGTGCCAGCAGCTTAACGGTCAAAGAGACCCAGTACTTC
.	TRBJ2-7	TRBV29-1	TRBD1	CSVEPTGTEKYEQYF	TGCAGCGTTGAACCTACCGGGACAGAAAAATACGAGCAGTACTTC
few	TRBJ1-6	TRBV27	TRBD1	CASRSRDRNYSPLHF	TGTGCCAGCCGAAGCCGGGACAGAAATTATTCACCCCTCCACTTT
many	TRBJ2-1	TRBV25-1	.	CASSEYEQFF	TGTGCCAGCAGTGAATATGAGCAGTTCTTC
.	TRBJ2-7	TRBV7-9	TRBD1	CASSLWSTGTASYEQYF	TGTGCCAGCAGCTTGTGGTCGACCGGGACAGCCTCCTACGAGCAGTACTTC